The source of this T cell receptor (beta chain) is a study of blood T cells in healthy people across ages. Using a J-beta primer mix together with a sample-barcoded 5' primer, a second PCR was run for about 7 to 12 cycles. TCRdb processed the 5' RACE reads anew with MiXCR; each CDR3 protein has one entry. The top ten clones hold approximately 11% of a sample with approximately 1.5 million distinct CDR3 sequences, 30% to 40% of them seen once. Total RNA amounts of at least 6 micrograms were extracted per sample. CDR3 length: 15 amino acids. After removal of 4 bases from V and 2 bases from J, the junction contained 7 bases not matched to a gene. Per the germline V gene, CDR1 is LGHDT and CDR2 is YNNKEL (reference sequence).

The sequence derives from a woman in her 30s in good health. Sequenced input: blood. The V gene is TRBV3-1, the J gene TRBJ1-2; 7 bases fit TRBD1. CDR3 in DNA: TGTGCCAGCAGCCGGCTAACAGGGGCGAACTATGGCTACACCTTC. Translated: CASSRLTGANYGYTF.